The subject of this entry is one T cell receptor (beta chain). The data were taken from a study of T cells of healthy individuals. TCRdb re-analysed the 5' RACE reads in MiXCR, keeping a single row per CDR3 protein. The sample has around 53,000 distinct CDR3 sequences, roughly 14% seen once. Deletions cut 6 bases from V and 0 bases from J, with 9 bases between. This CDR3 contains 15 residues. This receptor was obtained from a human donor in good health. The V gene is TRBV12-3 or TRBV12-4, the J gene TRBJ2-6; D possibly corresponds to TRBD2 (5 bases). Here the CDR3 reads CASSFRGSGANVLTF. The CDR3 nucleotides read TGTGCCAGCAGCTTCCGGGGCTCTGGGGCCAACGTCCTGACTTTC.